Listed below are T cell receptor beta chains from one sample, sequenced in a study of graft-versus-host responses after intestinal transplantation. Assay used: immunoSEQ multiplex PCR; TCRdb lists only in-frame clones, some missing. The sample holds approximately 640 clones, approximately 95% seen once. The sequencing here drew on PBMCs, taken 26 days after transplant. The receptors derive from a human patient who received an intestinal transplant, so some T cells may come from the graft donor. Both conserved end residues are part of each CDR3. D genes are given only for firm matches.

CASSPGGGSSTDTQYF | TGTGCCAGCTCACCAGGCGGCGGGAGTAGCACAGATACGCAGTATTTT | TRBV18 | TRBD2 | TRBJ2-3
CASSPWDDEQFF | TGTGCCAGCAGCCCCTGGGACGATGAGCAGTTCTTC | TRBV9 | . | TRBJ2-1
CASSQGPHQGQETQYF | TGCGCCAGCAGCCAAGGGCCCCACCAAGGCCAAGAGACCCAGTACTTC | TRBV4-3 | . | TRBJ2-5
CASSIFAFLDSSAGELFF | TGTGCCAGTAGTATATTCGCCTTCCTGGACTCAAGCGCCGGGGAGCTGTTTTTT | TRBV19 | . | TRBJ2-2
CASSSGQGNQPQHF | TGTGCCAGCAGTTCGGGACAGGGAAATCAGCCCCAGCATTTT | TRBV6-5 | TRBD1 | TRBJ1-5
CASSYSTGLNYEQYF | TGTGCCAGCAGTTACTCGACGGGACTAAACTACGAGCAGTACTTC | TRBV6-5 | TRBD2 | TRBJ2-7
CASSQARRGINEQYF | TGCGCCAGCAGCCAGGCTCGGCGGGGGATAAACGAGCAGTACTTC | TRBV4-1 | TRBD2 | TRBJ2-7
CASSLTGAYSPLHF | TGTGCCAGCAGCTTAACCGGGGCCTATTCACCCCTCCACTTT | TRBV7-3 | . | TRBJ1-6
CASSPRRGNEQFF | TGCGCCAGCAGCCCACGAAGGGGGAATGAGCAGTTCTTC | TRBV4-3 | . | TRBJ2-1
CASRPRLGELAGVNEQFF | TGTGCAAGTCGCCCGCGCCTGGGGGAGCTAGCGGGAGTGAATGAGCAGTTCTTC | TRBV12-2 | . | TRBJ2-1